This TCR beta chain was captured by sequencing in a study of T-cell reconstitution after alpha-beta-depleted transplantation in children. Study conclusions and caveats: Alpha-beta T cells about two months after transplant reportedly derived from several hundred expanded graft clones.

This clonotype was counted at least ten times. Antigen unknown. The final CDR3 position lacks the conserved phenylalanine or tryptophan, pointing to a likely read error. It is unclear where the CDR3 begins or ends on the DNA, so no DNA is shown, and the CDR3 is as TCRdb lists it. This sample's TCRbeta library carried unique molecular identifier barcodes. Via MiXCR, TCRdb re-called the PCR reads, giving one row per CDR3 protein. The sample contains 490,000 or so distinct CDR3 sequences, roughly 10% of which appear only once. The clonotype was recovered from a child aged 2-15 years with inherited bone marrow failure, due to receive a stem cell transplant. Sample: PBMCs, taken before TCRalphabeta/CD19-depleted stem cell transplant.

This CDR3 reads CASSLLLESKSI. The chain carries TRBV7-9 and TRBJ1-3. The CDR3 is made up of 12 amino acids, end residues included. CDR1 SEHNR and CDR2 FQNEAQ come from the germline V gene (reference sequence).